This T cell receptor beta chain is from a study of blood T cells in healthy people across ages (dated by TCRdb to the mid-2010s). Study-wide context: In model experiments, template switching captured roughly one uniquely barcoded TCR beta cDNA molecule for every two T cells. Four age groups were formed from the donors: young (average 16 years), middle-aged (approximately 42), aged (about 62) and long-lived (less than 85). To avoid experimental bias, donors of different ages were randomly spread across the sequencing lanes. The study analyzed two additional independent replicas of 1 million unique cDNA reads from the same blood draw for two donors, one aged 18 to 30 and one aged 80 or older. The study measured age-related changes in TCR beta repertoire diversity using deep sequencing normalized with unique cDNA molecular identifiers.

The donors were about 40 Caucasian individuals from Russia, aged about 6 to 100 years, who were systemically healthy. Around 10 milliliters of peripheral blood were collected from each donor into EDTA-treated Vacutainer tubes. Ficoll-Paque density-gradient centrifugation was used to isolate PBMCs, with at least 6 million obtained per sample. Total RNA was extracted from PBMCs with Trizol reagent, with at least 5 micrograms obtained per sample. For every donor, flow cytometry on a PBMC aliquot measured the percentage of naive CD45RAhigh/CD27high T cells. The cysteine opens and the phenylalanine closes a CDR3 of 12 amino acids. Solely the CDR3 DNA is kept, with 36 bases framed from the first base. According to the germline V gene (reference sequence), CDR1 reads SEHNR and CDR2 reads FQNEAQ. The junction carries 8 bases between V and J, which are trimmed by 5 bases and 4 bases respectively. This clonotype turned up a few times. The specificity of this receptor is unknown. No much larger clone is present one base from it, and per-base qualities are unavailable.

The investigation overall reported the following: Observed TCR beta diversity per million T cells fell roughly linearly with age, and a significant reduction was already apparent by age around 40. Bulk unsorted PBMC profiling prevented conclusive comparison of naive and antigen-experienced compartments. Estimates of total diversity from one million sequenced T cells were regarded as lower bounds and underestimates. A strong correlation was found between observed TCR beta diversity and the percentage of naive T cells measured by flow cytometry. Donor CMV infection status was unknown, potentially confounding age-related changes in expanded clonotypes. Compared with the aged group, the long-lived group had more naive CD4+ T cells, fewer expanded clones and increased TCR diversity, suggesting age selection.

Receptor amplification or capture employed 5' RACE. The sequencer was an Illumina HiSeq 2500. A second about 7 to 11 cycle PCR used a sample-barcoded 5' primer and a J-beta primer mix. Each TCR beta cDNA molecule received a unique molecular identifier from a template-switch 5' adaptor carrying 12 random nucleotides. Each sample yielded at least 3 million CDR3-containing paired-end reads. All of the RNA was converted into first-strand cDNA using the Mint cDNA synthesis kit, with a TRBC-specific oligonucleotide serving as the primer. Following uracil-DNA glycosylase treatment, a first 18-cycle PCR with universal primers M1SS and BC2_uni_R was performed on all cDNA. Per the authors' processing: Normalization of each sample was performed by random selection of 1 million high-quality reads, each carrying a distinct molecular identifier. Instead of being binned into consensus sequences, reads that shared molecular identifiers were thrown out. MiTCR, with a Q25 quality threshold and the strictest error-elimination algorithm, was used for CDR3 identification, clonotype clustering and error correction. A nonparametric unseen species model with Euler transformation was used to estimate lower-bound total TCR beta diversity. TCRdb reworked the public reads: Q25 trimming with fastp, MiXCR clone assembly, productive beta chains retained. Every CDR3 protein is listed once, alongside the most common genes and DNA of its rows. The V and J calls shown here were made by TCRdb, not taken from the authors' results. This sample holds around 750,000 distinct CDR3 sequences; roughly 50% were observed only once. Of the sample, 41% is held by the ten largest clones.

Sequencing was performed on blood. This TCR came from a man at least 80 years old in good health. This chain is built from TRBV7-9 and TRBJ1-1; confidence is insufficient to name the D gene. The CDR3 reads CASSRSSTEAFF. The nucleotide sequence reads as follows: TGTGCCAGCAGCCGTTCATCCACTGAAGCTTTCTTT.